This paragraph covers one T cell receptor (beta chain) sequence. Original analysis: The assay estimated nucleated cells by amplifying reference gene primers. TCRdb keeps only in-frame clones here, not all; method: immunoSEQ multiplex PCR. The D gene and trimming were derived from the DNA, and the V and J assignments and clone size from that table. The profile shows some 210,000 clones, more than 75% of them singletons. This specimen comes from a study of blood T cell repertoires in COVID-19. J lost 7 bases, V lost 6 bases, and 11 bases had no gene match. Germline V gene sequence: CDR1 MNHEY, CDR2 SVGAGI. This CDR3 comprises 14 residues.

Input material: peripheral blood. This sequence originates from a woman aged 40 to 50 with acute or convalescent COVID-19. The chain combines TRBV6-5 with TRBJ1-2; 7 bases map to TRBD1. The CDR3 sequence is CASSPDRRGLGYTF. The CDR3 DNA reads TGTGCCAGCAGCCCCGACAGGAGGGGGCTTGGCTACACCTTC.